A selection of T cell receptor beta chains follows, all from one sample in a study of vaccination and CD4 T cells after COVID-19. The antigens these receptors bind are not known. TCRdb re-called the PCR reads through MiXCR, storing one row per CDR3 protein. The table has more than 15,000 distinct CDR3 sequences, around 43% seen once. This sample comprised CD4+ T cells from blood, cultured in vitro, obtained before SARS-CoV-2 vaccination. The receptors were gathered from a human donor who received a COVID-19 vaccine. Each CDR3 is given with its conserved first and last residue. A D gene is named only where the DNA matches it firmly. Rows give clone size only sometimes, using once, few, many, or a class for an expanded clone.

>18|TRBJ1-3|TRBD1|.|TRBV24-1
CATSDLRAGGYSGNTIYF
TGTGCCACCAGTGATTTGCGGGCAGGGGGTTACTCTGGAAACACCATATATTTT
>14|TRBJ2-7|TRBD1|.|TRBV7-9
CASSPGQGKHEQYF
TGTGCCAGCAGCCCGGGACAGGGAAAACACGAGCAGTACTTC
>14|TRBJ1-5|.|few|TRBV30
CAWSVRSGNQPQHF
TGTGCCTGGAGTGTAAGGTCAGGCAATCAGCCCCAGCATTTT
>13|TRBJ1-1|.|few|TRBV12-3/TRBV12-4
CASRVQGSTEAFF
TGTGCCAGCAGAGTGCAGGGAAGTACTGAAGCTTTCTTT
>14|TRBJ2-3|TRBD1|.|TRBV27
CASSHRQGADTQYF
TGTGCCAGCAGTCATCGACAGGGCGCAGATACGCAGTATTTT
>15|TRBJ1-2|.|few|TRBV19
CASSMPDTVLYGYTF
TGTGCCAGTAGTATGCCCGACACGGTCCTCTATGGCTACACCTTC
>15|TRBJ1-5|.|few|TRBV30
CAWSVRGASNQPQHF
TGTGCCTGGAGTGTGCGAGGGGCTAGCAATCAGCCCCAGCATTTT
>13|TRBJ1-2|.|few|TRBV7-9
CASSLARSAGYTF
TGTGCCAGCAGCTTAGCGCGAAGTGCTGGCTACACCTTC
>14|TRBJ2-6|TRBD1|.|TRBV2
CASRTGSGANVLTF
TGTGCCAGCCGGACAGGGTCTGGGGCCAACGTCCTGACTTTC
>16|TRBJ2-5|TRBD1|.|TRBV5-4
CASSLDPDRRQETQYF
TGTGCCAGCAGCTTGGACCCGGACAGGCGTCAAGAGACCCAGTACTTC
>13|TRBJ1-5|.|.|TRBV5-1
CASSLPSLRHQHF
TGCGCCAGCAGCTTGCCCTCCCTAAGGCACCAGCATTTT
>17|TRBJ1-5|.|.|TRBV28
CASSLSVLTGLNQPQHF
TGTGCCAGCAGCCTGTCCGTACTTACAGGGCTTAATCAGCCCCAGCATTTT
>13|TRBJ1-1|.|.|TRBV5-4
CASSRTRDTEAFF
TGTGCCAGCAGCCGGACTCGGGACACTGAAGCTTTCTTT
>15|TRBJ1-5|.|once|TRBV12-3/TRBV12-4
CASSQGGQGNQPQHF
TGTGCCAGCAGTCAAGGGGGACAAGGCAATCAGCCCCAGCATTTT
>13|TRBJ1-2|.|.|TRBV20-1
CSASRRGNDGYTF
TGCAGTGCTAGTCGACGGGGCAATGATGGCTACACCTTC
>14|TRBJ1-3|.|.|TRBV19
CASSIRLSGNTIYF
TGTGCCAGTAGTATTCGGCTCTCTGGAAACACCATATATTTT
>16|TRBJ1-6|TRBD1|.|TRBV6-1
CASTSGQGSYNSPLHF
TGTGCCAGCACCTCGGGACAGGGTTCCTATAATTCACCCCTCCACTTT